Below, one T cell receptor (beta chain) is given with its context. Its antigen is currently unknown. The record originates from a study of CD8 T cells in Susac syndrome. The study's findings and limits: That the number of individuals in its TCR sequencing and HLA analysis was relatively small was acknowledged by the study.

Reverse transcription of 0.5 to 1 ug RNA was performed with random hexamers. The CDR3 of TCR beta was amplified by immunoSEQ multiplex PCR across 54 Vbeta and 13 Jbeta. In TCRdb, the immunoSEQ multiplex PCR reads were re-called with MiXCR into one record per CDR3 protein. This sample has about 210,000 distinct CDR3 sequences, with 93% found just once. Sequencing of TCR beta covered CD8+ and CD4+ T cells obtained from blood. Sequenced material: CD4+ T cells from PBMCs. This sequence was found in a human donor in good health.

The CDR3 DNA reads TGTGCCAGCACCGAATCCGCACAGGGGGATCAGCCCCAGCATTTT. It yields the protein CASTESAQGDQPQHF. The chain links TRBV9 to TRBJ1-5, with 8 bases matching TRBD1. V lost 6 bases to trimming and J lost 5 bases; unmatched junction nucleotides: 10. Per the germline V gene, CDR1 is SGDLS and CDR2 is YYNGEE. CDR3 length: 15 residues.